Listed below are T cell receptor beta chains from one sample, sequenced in a study of radiation and T cells in renal cell carcinoma. Assay used: immunoSEQ multiplex PCR; TCRdb lists only in-frame clones, some missing. The top ten hold 10% to 12% of the sample, which has around 180,000 clones, about 87% seen once. The sequences come from blood, collected from a patient whose treatment included radiotherapy and nephrectomy. These receptor sequences come from a woman aged 45-60 years with renal cell carcinoma. Each CDR3 is given with its conserved first and last residue. Fields, in order: J gene, D gene, V gene, clone size, CDR3 DNA, CDR3 protein. The D gene is left open where the match is weak. Where a row states a size, it is once, few, many or the class of an expanded clone; other rows omit it.

>TRBJ2-1|TRBD2|TRBV6-1|.
TGTGCCAGCAGTGGGGCTAGCGGGGGATACAATGAGCAGTTCTTC
CASSGASGGYNEQFF
>TRBJ1-2|TRBD1|TRBV7-9|.
TGTGCCAGCAGTTCCGAGACAGGGAAATTCAACTATGGCTACACCTTC
CASSSETGKFNYGYTF
>TRBJ1-3|.|TRBV2|many
TGTGCCAGCAGGGGGGGGATCTTTACCGGAAACACCATATATTTT
CASRGGIFTGNTIYF
>TRBJ1-4|.|TRBV2|.
TGTGCCAGCAGAATTAGTAATGAAAAACTGTTTTTT
CASRISNEKLFF
>TRBJ1-1|.|TRBV7-3|.
TGTGCCAGCAGCCTAGCCTTGAACACTGAAGCTTTCTTT
CASSLALNTEAFF
>TRBJ2-3|TRBD2|TRBV5-1|.
TGCGCCAGCAGCGCTGGGACTAGCGGGGACACAGATACGCAGTATTTT
CASSAGTSGDTDTQYF
>TRBJ1-2|TRBD1|TRBV5-4|.
TGTGCCAGCAGCTTGGATTACAGGGGGCGAGAAAACTATGGCTACACCTTC
CASSLDYRGRENYGYTF
>TRBJ2-7|.|TRBV5-4|.
TGTGCCAGCAGCGTGACTATGGGGGGTGTATACGAGCAGTACTTC
CASSVTMGGVYEQYF
>TRBJ1-3|.|TRBV9|.
TGTGCCAGCAGCGTGGGTTTTTCAGGGTCCTCTGGAAACACCATATATTTT
CASSVGFSGSSGNTIYF
>TRBJ2-1|TRBD1|TRBV5-1|.
TGCGCCAGCAGCTTGGCTCAGGGGGCACAACTGGGGCAGTTCTTC
CASSLAQGAQLGQFF
>TRBJ2-1|TRBD2|TRBV4-3|.
TGCGCCAGCAGCCCCCTTAAAAGCGGGGGGAGAAATGAGCAGTTCTTC
CASSPLKSGGRNEQFF
>TRBJ1-2|.|TRBV5-1|few
TGCGCCAGCAGCTTGGGTTCGGCAGGGACGGGCTACACCTTC
CASSLGSAGTGYTF
>TRBJ2-5|TRBD2|TRBV9|.
TGTGCCAGCAGCGTAGACGGCGGGGGGCCCGGGGGCCAAGAGACCCAGTACTTC
CASSVDGGGPGGQETQYF
>TRBJ2-1|TRBD2|TRBV7-2|few
TGTGCCAGCAGCCTTAGCGGGGGGAACTCCTACAATGAGCAGTTCTTC
CASSLSGGNSYNEQFF
>TRBJ1-2|TRBD1|TRBV7-9|.
TGTGCCAGCAGCTTCCCGCGGGACAGTTTTAACTATGGCTACACCTTC
CASSFPRDSFNYGYTF
>TRBJ2-3|.|TRBV5-1|.
TGCGCCAGCAGCTTGGGACAGGTCACCGATACGCAGTATTTT
CASSLGQVTDTQYF
>TRBJ2-5|.|TRBV7-8|once
TGTGCCAGCAGCTTAGCATTCACGGTCCAAGAGACCCAGTACTTC
CASSLAFTVQETQYF
>TRBJ2-3|TRBD2|TRBV7-2|once
TGTGCCAGCAGCTCTAGCGGGGCGAGCACAGATACGCAGTATTTT
CASSSSGASTDTQYF
>TRBJ2-5|TRBD1|TRBV7-9|.
TGTGCCAGCAGCCGACCCAGGGGGACCTACCAAGAGACCCAGTACTTC
CASSRPRGTYQETQYF
>TRBJ1-2|.|TRBV7-9|.
TGTGCCAGCAGCTTTTTGGGTGTCCCGGGACAACCTAACTATGGCTACACCTTC
CASSFLGVPGQPNYGYTF
>TRBJ2-7|.|TRBV7-9|.
TGTGCCAGCAGCTTAGACTGGGCCGGACAAAGCTCCTACGAGCAGTACTTC
CASSLDWAGQSSYEQYF
>TRBJ1-4|.|TRBV5-4|.
TGTGCCAGCAGCTTTGGGCAGTCGGTAGGGGAAAAACTGTTTTTT
CASSFGQSVGEKLFF
>TRBJ2-3|.|TRBV5-1|.
TGCGCCAGCAGCTTGTACGGGACGGGCAGCACAGATACGCAGTATTTT
CASSLYGTGSTDTQYF
>TRBJ2-1|.|TRBV5-6|once
TGTGCCAGCAGCTTATTGGGGGGCGAGTACAATGAGCAGTTCTTC
CASSLLGGEYNEQFF
>TRBJ2-3|.|TRBV11-1|.
TGTGCCAGCAGGTTACAGGGAACAGATACGCAGTATTTT
CASRLQGTDTQYF
>TRBJ1-5|.|TRBV6-1|.
TGTGCCACAGGAGGGTCAGTTCCAAGCAATCAGCCCCAGCATTTT
CATGGSVPSNQPQHF
>TRBJ2-7|.|TRBV12-2|.
TGTGCAAGTCGTTTCGGCGAGGGGGAGCGGGGCTCCTACGAGCAGTACTTC
CASRFGEGERGSYEQYF
>TRBJ1-4|.|TRBV2|.
TGTGCCAGCAGTGGGGGGGGAGGTGAAAAACTGTTTTTT
CASSGGGGEKLFF
>TRBJ1-1|.|TRBV18|once
TGTGCCAGCTCAAAACCAACAGGGTTCGCTGAAGCTTTCTTT
CASSKPTGFAEAFF
>TRBJ2-7|TRBD1|TRBV5-6|.
TGTGCCAGCAGCTTGCGGTTGGTCGGGACAGGGGGCGACGAGCAGTACTTC
CASSLRLVGTGGDEQYF
>TRBJ1-3|.|TRBV9|once
TGTGCCAGCAGACCGACGGACTACTCTGGAAACACCATATATTTT
CASRPTDYSGNTIYF
>TRBJ1-2|.|TRBV5-1|.
TGCGCCAGCAGCTTGGAGGGGGAAAACTATGGCTACACCTTC
CASSLEGENYGYTF